One and the same sample provided the 19 T cell receptor beta chains below, sequenced in a study of cytomegalovirus exposure and HLA in healthy donors (dated by TCRdb to the late 2010s). The method behind the library was the immunoSEQ multiplex PCR assay. For the multiplex PCR, a mixture combining 60 forward primers for TCR Vbeta segments and 13 reverse primers for TCR Jbeta segments was used. Imported from immuneACCESS, the table was reduced by TCRdb to in-frame sequences with V and J called. These copies leave out some clones; in studies compared against another copy, an unresolved V gene accounts for under half, and the cause of the remainder is not known. The sample has roughly 190,000 clones on record, 70% to 75% of them singletons. The ten largest clones take up less than 4% of the sample. Sequenced material: PBMCs. The receptors were gathered from a woman between 25 and 40 years old in good health and CMV-seropositive.

The V gene is TRBV27, the J gene TRBJ1-6; D gene ambiguous. Trimming pared 0 bases from V and 0 bases from J, leaving 12 bases between. Germline V gene data show CDR1 as MNHEY and CDR2 as SMNVEV (reference sequence). The CDR3 contains 18 residues. CDR3 coding DNA: TGTGCCAGCAGTTTATCATACGGTTCCCTCTCCTATAATTCACCCCTCCACTTT. It codes for CASSLSYGSLSYNSPLHF.

V gene TRBV4-1 combines with J gene TRBJ1-2; 11 bases map to TRBD1. The CDR3 runs 15 residues. Germline CDR1 and CDR2: MGHRA and YSYEKL. V gave up 4 bases and J gave up 6 bases; unmatched junction bases: 7. CDR3 residues: CASSRILGQGDGYTF. DNA for the CDR3: TGCGCCAGCAGCCGTATTCTGGGACAGGGGGATGGCTACACCTTC.

This clone was observed once. V is TRBV11-2 and J is TRBJ2-2; D possibly corresponds to TRBD2 (5 bases). The CDR3 is 16 amino acids. V lost 6 bases, J lost 4 bases, and 18 bases lay in between. CDR1 is SGHAT, CDR2 FQNNGV, per germline. The CDR3 DNA is TGTGCCAGCAGATCTCTGCGGGCAACGGCCACCGGGGAGCTGTTTTTT. It is translated as CASRSLRATATGELFF.

The V and J genes are TRBV5-6 and TRBJ2-1; the D is unclear. The CDR3 sequence is 13 residues long. CDR1 and CDR2 from the germline V gene are SGHDT and YYEEEE. V lost 1 base, J lost 3 bases, and 5 bases lay in between. This CDR3 is CASSLNSYNEQFF. CDR3 bases: TGTGCCAGCAGCTTGAACAGCTACAATGAGCAGTTCTTC.

This clone was counted at least ten times. The genes are TRBV6-6 and TRBJ1-2; maybe TRBD1 (6 bases). V lost 5 bases and J 7 bases, leaving 17 bases between the germline ends. Germline V gene data show CDR1 as MNHNY and CDR2 as SVGAGI (reference sequence). The CDR3 extends over 14 amino acids. The CDR3 region has the DNA TGTGCCAGCAGTGCCCGCAGGGGACGAGGTGGCTACACCTTC. Amino acid sequence: CASSARRGRGGYTF.

The V call is TRBV5-1, the J call TRBJ2-7; 9 nucleotides agree with TRBD2. Losses at the gene ends were 0 bases for V and 6 bases for J; bases not matched to a gene: 4. CDR1 and CDR2 from the germline V gene are SGHRS and YFSETQ. The CDR3 sequence is 14 residues long. CDR3 sequence: CASSLAAGGSEQYF. DNA for the CDR3: TGCGCCAGCAGCTTGGCAGCGGGAGGTTCCGAGCAGTACTTC.

The rearrangement uses TRBV18 and TRBJ2-5, with a tentative D call TRBD2 (6 bases). Per the germline V gene, CDR1 is KGHSH and CDR2 is LQKENI. The ends were cut back, 0 bases at V and 3 bases at J, with 8 bases in the middle. The CDR3 runs 14 residues. The DNA for the CDR3 is TGTGCCAGCTCACCACCGGCGGGGAAAGAGACCCAGTACTTC. Encoded protein: CASSPPAGKETQYF.

V usage is TRBV19 and J usage is TRBJ2-1; 12 bases line up with TRBD2. V was pared by 2 bases and J by 6 bases, with 5 bases of the junction left unmatched. Germline V lookup: CDR1 LNHDA, CDR2 SQIVND (reference sequence). The CDR3 spans 16 residues. As DNA, the CDR3 is TGTGCCAGTAGTATATGGCTAGCGGGAGGGAGCAATGAGCAGTTCTTC. It encodes CASSIWLAGGSNEQFF.

This clone was observed a handful of times. This rearrangement joins TRBV6-5 to TRBJ1-5; D remains unclear. Germline V gene data show CDR1 as MNHEY and CDR2 as SVGAGI. Trimming cost V 6 bases and J 2 bases, with 11 bases left between them. The CDR3 has 14 amino acids. The CDR3 loop is CASRDYIGNQPQHF. The CDR3 coding sequence is TGTGCCAGCAGGGACTACATAGGCAATCAGCCCCAGCATTTT.

J is TRBJ2-1 and V is TRBV6-1, with TRBD1 as a possible D gene (5 bases). CDR3 size: 15 residues. V was pared by 4 bases and J by 7 bases, with 17 bases between. Germline CDR1 MNHNS, CDR2 SASEGT. CDR3 in DNA: TGTGCCAGCAGTGTCCCCAAGGGGCTGCCGAATGAGCAGTTCTTC. This gives the protein CASSVPKGLPNEQFF.

A few counts support this clone. This rearrangement joins TRBV5-4 to TRBJ2-1; 12 bases align to TRBD2. Trimming at V came to 0 bases and at J to 13 bases, leaving 11 bases not matched to a gene. CDR1 SGHNT and CDR2 YYREEE come from the germline V gene (reference sequence). The CDR3 totals 16 residues. The CDR3 DNA reads TGTGCCAGCAGCTTGGCCGTCTCTAGCGGGAGGGAGAACCAGTTCTTC. Translating gives CASSLAVSSGRENQFF.

As concerns this clone: A read error may account for a junction end that differs from germline. The chain couples TRBV7-9 to TRBJ2-1; no clear D. The CDR3 is made up of 13 amino acids. Germline CDR1 SEHNR, CDR2 FQNEAQ (reference sequence). The CDR3 region is CSSSLIVSDEQFF. Written as DNA, the CDR3 is TGTTCCAGCAGCTTAATCGTCTCAGATGAGCAGTTCTTC.

The V and J genes are TRBV18 and TRBJ2-1; D uncertain. This CDR3 has 13 residues. CDR1 and CDR2 from the germline V gene are KGHSH and LQKENI. Trimming stripped 3 bases from V and 7 bases from J, with 10 bases between. CDR3 coding DNA: TGTGCCAGCTCACCGACGGGTCCGAATGAGCAGTTCTTC. It is translated as CASSPTGPNEQFF. The variable domain in full, with the rest retrieved from reference TRBV18 and TRBJ2-1, is NAGVMQNPRHLVRRRGQEARLRCSPMKGHSHVYWYRQLPEEGLKFMVYLQKENIIDESGMPKERFSAEFPKEGPSILRIQQVVRGDSAAYFCASSPTGPNEQFFGPGTRLTVL.

This clone was picked up one time. This chain connects TRBV28 to TRBJ2-3; TRBD2 agrees at 10 bases. Trimming cost V 5 bases and J 2 bases; bases outside gene matches: 7. In germline, CDR1 is MDHEN, CDR2 SYDVKM. The CDR3 runs to 16 residues. The CDR3 nucleotides read TGTGCCAGCAGTCCCGGACTAGCGGAGACCACAGATACGCAGTATTTT. This codes for CASSPGLAETTDTQYF.

The chain combines TRBV28 with TRBJ1-2; D call uncertain. The CDR3 extends over 13 amino acids. Per the germline V gene, CDR1 is MDHEN and CDR2 is SYDVKM. V lost 2 bases and J 8 bases, leaving 12 bases between the germline ends. CDR3 nucleotides: TGTGCCAGCAGTTTAAATCTGGGCCGAGGCTACACCTTC. Amino acid sequence: CASSLNLGRGYTF.

The chain recombines TRBV9 with TRBJ1-5; the D gene is possibly TRBD1 (5 bases). Germline CDR1 reads SGDLS; CDR2 reads YYNGEE. V was pared by 4 bases and J by 7 bases, with 15 bases between. The length of the CDR3 is 14 residues. This CDR3 reads CASSKGRGGQPQHF. The DNA of the CDR3 is TGTGCCAGCAGCAAAGGGAGGGGCGGACAGCCCCAGCATTTT.

The V and J genes are TRBV27 and TRBJ2-3, with 7 bases aligning to TRBD1. Germline CDR1 and CDR2: MNHEY and SMNVEV (reference sequence). Unmatched junction bases numbered 7, after V lost 3 bases and J lost 4 bases. The CDR3 consists of 15 residues. In nucleotides, the CDR3 is TGTGCCAGCAGTTTCACAGGGGTGACGCCAGATACGCAGTATTTT. It encodes CASSFTGVTPDTQYF.

The V and J genes are TRBV7-6 and TRBJ2-7, with D possibly matching TRBD2 (7 bases). This CDR3 is built from 16 residues. Trimming stripped 1 base from V and 6 bases from J, with 19 bases between. CDR1 and CDR2 from the germline V gene are SGHVS and FNYEAQ. The chain's CDR3 is CASSLERGGAGSEQYF. The CDR3 nucleotides are TGTGCCAGCAGCTTAGAGAGGGGGGGGGCGGGGTCCGAGCAGTACTTC.

The chain uses TRBV28 and TRBJ1-5; 10 nucleotides align to TRBD1. The CDR3 has 17 residues. J lost 1 base, V lost 6 bases, and 9 bases had no gene match. Germline V gene data show CDR1 as MDHEN and CDR2 as SYDVKM. The CDR3 protein is CASRDRDRGRSNQPQHF. CDR3 nucleotides: TGTGCCAGCAGGGACCGGGACAGGGGAAGGAGCAATCAGCCCCAGCATTTT.